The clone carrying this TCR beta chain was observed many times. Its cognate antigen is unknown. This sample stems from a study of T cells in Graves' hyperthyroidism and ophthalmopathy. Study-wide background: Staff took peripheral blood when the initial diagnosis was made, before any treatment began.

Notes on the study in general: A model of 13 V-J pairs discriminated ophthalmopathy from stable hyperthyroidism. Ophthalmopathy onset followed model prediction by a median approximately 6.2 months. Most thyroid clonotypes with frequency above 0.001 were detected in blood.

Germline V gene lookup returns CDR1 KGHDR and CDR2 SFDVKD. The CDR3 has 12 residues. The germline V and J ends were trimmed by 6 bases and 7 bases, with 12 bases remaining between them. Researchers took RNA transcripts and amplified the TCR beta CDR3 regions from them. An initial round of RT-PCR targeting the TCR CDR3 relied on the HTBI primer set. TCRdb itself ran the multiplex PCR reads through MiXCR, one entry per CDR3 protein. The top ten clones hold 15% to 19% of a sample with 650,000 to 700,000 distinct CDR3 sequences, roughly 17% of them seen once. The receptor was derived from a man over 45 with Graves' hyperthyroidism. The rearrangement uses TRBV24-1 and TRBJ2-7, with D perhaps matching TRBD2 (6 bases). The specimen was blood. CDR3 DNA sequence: TGTGCCACCAGTTTGGAGGGTCGGGAGCAGTACTTC. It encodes CATSLEGREQYF.